This paragraph reports one T cell receptor beta chain. This clonotype registers as medium-sized (0.01 to 0.1%) by frequency; no count is noted. Its antigen is not yet known. Prior to TCRbeta sequencing, five KLR/GPR56-defined CD4+ populations were enriched by fluorescence-activated cell sorting. To test a linear memory differentiation pathway, TCRbeta repertoires were sequenced from five CD4+ T-cell subsets defined by expression of KLRB1, KLRG1, GPR56 and KLRF1. TCR-sequenced cells came from peripheral blood of healthy control individuals, reported as five donors in the TCRbeta analysis figure. The researchers collected heparinized peripheral blood and processed every sample within one hour of retrieval. To isolate peripheral blood mononuclear cells, blood was diluted 1:2 in PBS and put through Biocoll density gradient centrifugation at room temperature. Before flow sorting, CD4+ T cells were magnetically enriched from freshly isolated PBMCs using anti-CD4 MicroBeads. A BD FACSAria II was used to sort CD4+ T cells enriched from PBMCs of healthy donors according to marker expression. For surface staining, the researchers used Miltenyi Biotec antibodies: anti-KLRB1 clone 191B8, anti-KLRF1 clone 4A4.D10 and anti-KLRG1 clone REA261.

Sequencing was performed on an Illumina HiSeq 2500. For construction of sequencing libraries, the recombined TCRbeta locus was amplified according to a previously published PCR protocol. Per the source publication's procedure: Reads whose average quality score was below 30 were removed, and the reads that remained were processed with IMSEQ. Vbeta gene, Jbeta gene and CDR3 amino acid sequence were used to define clonotypes. The Morisita-Horn index, computed on the top 100 expanded clones, was used to measure repertoire overlap between populations. Renyi diversity profiles calculated on the top 100 expanded clones were used to evaluate clonal diversity. Once TCRdb had reprocessed the reads, it stored one entry per CDR3 protein sequence and supplied no DNA. TCRdb's processing, not the authors', yielded these V and J calls. This sample's clone table shows approximately 3,000 distinct CDR3 sequences. The ten largest clones take up roughly 3.2% of the sample.

This sample stems from a study of GPR56 and killer-like receptors on CD4 memory cells (dated by TCRdb to between 2019 and 2020). About the full investigation: The study proposed that progressive acquisition of KLRB1, KLRG1, GPR56 and then KLRF1 marks human CD4+ memory T-cell differentiation and cytokine production potential. The study described its healthy blood donors as age-matched to the liver disease patients, who had a median age of approximately 67 years.

CDR1 and CDR2, per the germline V gene (reference sequence), are GTSNPN and SVGIG. The CDR3 covers 11 residues, taking in both the cysteine and the phenylalanine. No DNA sequence was recorded. Findings and caveats that apply to the study as a whole: Rather than full repertoires, the diversity and similarity analyses used only the 100 most expanded clones in each population. TCR repertoire overlap was especially strong between late populations 4 and 5, and population 3 also partly overlapped. The authors took the finding that clones dominating late populations 4 and 5 were also present in early populations 1 and 2 as evidence for linear differentiation. Clonal frequency started low in the marker-negative population and rose progressively along the proposed pathway, while TCRbeta diversity decreased accordingly.

The material sequenced was memory CD4+ T cells from blood. The chain is encoded by TRBV30 joined to TRBJ1-1; TCRdb selects TRBD1, and the lack of DNA leaves this call unchecked. This clonotype was sampled from a human donor in good health. The CDR3 region reads CAWKGTVEAFF. This CDR3, with the reference TRBV30 and TRBJ1-1 proteins standing in past its ends, gives the full variable domain SQTIHQWPATLVQPVGSPLSLECTVEGTSNPNLYWYRQAAGRGLQLLFYSVGIGQISSEVPQNLSASRPQDRQFILSSKKLLLSDSGFYLCAWKGTVEAFFGQGTRLTVV.